This passage covers 31 T cell receptor beta chains from one sample sequenced in a study of beta chain features in type 1 diabetes listed by TCRdb under 2018. Library generation was performed with the immunoSEQ multiplex PCR assay. The entire amount of isolated RNA was reverse transcribed using the High Capacity cDNA Reverse Transcription Kit, so the sequenced TCRB transcripts were expressed ones. TCRdb obtained this table from immuneACCESS and retained in-frame rearrangements with V and J assigned. These tables miss some clones; where compared with another copy, unresolved V genes account for less than half of the shortfall, and the remainder is unexplained. Within this sample are hundreds of thousands of clones, with about a sixth of them counted one time only. The top ten hold about 0.02% of the sample. Sequenced input: naive CD4+ T cells from blood. According to the study, the label for this sample's cell subset or site signals: true naive CD4+ T cells. These receptors all come from a young woman in good health.

This clone has a handful of counts. The chain uses TRBV4-1 and TRBJ1-1; D call uncertain. The CDR3 has 14 residues. CDR1 MGHRA and CDR2 YSYEKL come from the germline V gene. The V gene lost 1 base and the J gene lost 7 bases, with 13 bases spanning the gap. CDR3 DNA: TGCGCCAGCAGCCAAGGAGGTAGCCTCCTTGAAGCTTTCTTT. Encoded protein: CASSQGGSLLEAFF.

The table lists this clone with a few counts. The CDR3 spells CASSLAGTGGTEAFF. The DNA for the CDR3 is TGTGCCAGCAGCTTGGCGGGAACAGGGGGCACTGAAGCTTTCTTT. The rearrangement links TRBV5-6 to TRBJ1-1, with 8 bases matching TRBD1. The length of the CDR3 is 15 residues. Germline V lookup: CDR1 SGHDT, CDR2 YYEEEE. Trimming removed 0 bases from V and 4 bases from J; junction bases left unmatched: 5.

This clone has more than one count but fewer than ten. The chain carries TRBV6-5 and TRBJ1-1; D unresolved. The CDR3 loop spans 14 amino acids. Germline V lookup: CDR1 MNHEY, CDR2 SVGAGI. The V gene lost 5 bases and the J gene lost 3 bases, with 13 bases spanning the gap. The CDR3 nucleotides are TGTGCCAGCAGTCCTCTAAGGAGGGACACTGAAGCTTTCTTT. It translates to CASSPLRRDTEAFF.

This clone was seen only a few times. The V gene is TRBV28, the J gene TRBJ2-1; 12 bases agree with TRBD2. The ends lost 5 bases at V and 5 bases at J; junction bases unmatched: 7. From germline, CDR1 is MDHEN and CDR2 SYDVKM. The CDR3 is 16 residues long. The CDR3 protein is CASSRGLAGFNNEQFF. The CDR3 DNA reads as TGTGCCAGCAGTCGAGGACTAGCGGGATTCAACAATGAGCAGTTCTTC.

This clone appeared a few times. CDR3 sequence: CATSRDGTGFRSGANVLTF. CDR3 in DNA: TGTGCCACCAGCAGAGACGGGACAGGGTTTCGCTCTGGGGCCAACGTCCTGACTTTC. The V and J genes are TRBV15 and TRBJ2-6; 9 bases line up with TRBD1. This CDR3 region has 19 residues. The V gene end was trimmed by 0 bases and the J gene end by 0 bases; junction bases not matched to a gene: 6. Germline CDR1 and CDR2: LNHNV and YYDKDF (reference sequence). The entire variable domain, with the rest obtained from reference TRBV15 and TRBJ2-6, is as follows: DAMVIQNPRYQVTQFGKPVTLSCSQTLNHNVMYWYQQKSSQAPKLLFHYYDKDFNNEADTPDNFQSRRPNTSFCFLDIRSPGLGDTAMYLCATSRDGTGFRSGANVLTFGAGSRLTVL.

V is TRBV5-4 and J is TRBJ2-5, with 7 bases identical to TRBD1. Trimming cost V 4 bases and J 5 bases; bases outside gene matches: 8. This CDR3 is built from 14 residues. Germline V CDR1 and CDR2: SGHNT, YYREEE (reference sequence). The CDR3 DNA reads TGTGCCAGCAGCCAACAGGGGTCTTCGGAGACCCAGTACTTC. This translates into CASSQQGSSETQYF.

The rearrangement uses TRBV9 and TRBJ2-5; perhaps TRBD2 as D (5 bases). The CDR3 length is 14 residues. CDR1 and CDR2 from the germline V gene are SGDLS and YYNGEE. Trimming cost V 4 bases and J 1 base, with 11 bases left between them. CDR3 in amino acids: CASSPSGIQETQYF. The DNA of the CDR3 is TGTGCCAGCAGCCCCTCGGGGATCCAAGAGACCCAGTACTTC. The full variable domain, its missing parts supplied by reference TRBV9 and TRBJ2-5, is DSGVTQTPKHLITATGQRVTLRCSPRSGDLSVYWYQQSLDQGLQFLIQYYNGEERAKGNILERFSAQQFPDLHSELNLSSLELGDSALYFCASSPSGIQETQYFGPGTRLLVL.

The rearrangement uses TRBV4-3 and TRBJ2-7; the match to TRBD2 covers 9 bases. The CDR3 contains 14 residues. Trimming cost V 0 bases and J 9 bases; bases outside gene matches: 6. Germline-derived CDR1 and CDR2 are LGHNA and YSLEER. CDR3 region: CASSQEVAGDRQYF. The CDR3 DNA follows: TGCGCCAGCAGCCAAGAGGTAGCGGGAGATCGGCAGTACTTC.

This clone was recorded a few times. V usage is TRBV27 and J usage is TRBJ2-1, with 10 nucleotides matching TRBD2. CDR3 length: 16 amino acids. J lost 10 bases, V lost 2 bases, and 11 bases had no gene match. The germline gives CDR1 MNHEY, CDR2 SMNVEV (reference sequence). The CDR3 here is CASSLGRTSGPTEQFF. The CDR3 DNA sequence: TGTGCCAGCAGTTTAGGACGGACTAGCGGTCCGACGGAGCAGTTCTTC.

This clone has just a few counts. The chain is built from TRBV7-2 and TRBJ2-2; 9 bases are shared with TRBD2. Germline CDR1 reads SGHTA; CDR2 reads FQGNSA. CDR3 length: 17 amino acids. V lost 1 base and J lost 5; bases outside the gene matches: 8. The CDR3 DNA follows: TGTGCCAGCAGCTTAGGGCCGGCGCTAGCGGGAACCGGGGAGCTGTTTTTT. It is translated as CASSLGPALAGTGELFF.

The rearrangement links TRBV28 to TRBJ2-7; D is unresolved. Trimming took off 0 bases at V and 5 bases at J, with 2 bases between the two ends. The CDR3 extends over 11 amino acids. The V gene's germline CDR1 is MDHEN and CDR2 SYDVKM. CDR3 nucleotide sequence: TGTGCCAGCAGTTTATGGAACGAGCAGTACTTC. Translating it yields CASSLWNEQYF.

The chain carries TRBV9 and TRBJ2-5, with 11 bases aligning to TRBD2. Trimming at V came to 4 bases and at J to 5 bases, leaving 7 bases not matched to a gene. CDR3 length: 15 amino acids. Germline CDR1 is SGDLS and CDR2 is YYNGEE. The CDR3 spells CASSPRLAGWETQYF. CDR3 DNA sequence: TGTGCCAGCAGCCCTAGACTAGCGGGGTGGGAGACCCAGTACTTC. Full variable domain (remainder filled in from reference TRBV9 and TRBJ2-5): DSGVTQTPKHLITATGQRVTLRCSPRSGDLSVYWYQQSLDQGLQFLIQYYNGEERAKGNILERFSAQQFPDLHSELNLSSLELGDSALYFCASSPRLAGWETQYFGPGTRLLVL.

This clone occurred a few times. The rearrangement joins TRBV5-4 to TRBJ2-1, with D possibly being TRBD2 (6 bases). The CDR3 extends over 14 amino acids. The germline CDR1 and CDR2 sequences are SGHNT and YYREEE (reference sequence). V was trimmed by 4 bases and J by 7 bases, leaving 15 bases between them. This CDR3 reads CASSPGGRRNEQFF. CDR3 sequence (DNA): TGTGCCAGCAGCCCCGGAGGGCGCCGGAATGAGCAGTTCTTC.

V gene TRBV28 combines with J gene TRBJ2-4; no firm D call. The V end lost 4 bases, the J end lost 0 bases, and 7 bases lay between the germline ends. This CDR3 is built from 14 residues. Looked up from germline, CDR1 is MDHEN and CDR2 is SYDVKM. The CDR3 nucleotides read TGTGCCAGCAGTTCTATAATAGCCAAAAACATTCAGTACTTC. Translating it yields CASSSIIAKNIQYF.

The rearrangement links TRBV9 to TRBJ2-5, with a possible D match to TRBD2 (5 bases). V dropped 6 bases and J dropped 7 bases, with 22 bases sitting between them. CDR1 is SGDLS, CDR2 YYNGEE, per germline. This CDR3 is built from 15 residues. This chain's CDR3 is CASTLNAGSSGTQYF. In nucleotides, the CDR3 is TGTGCCAGCACCCTAAACGCGGGTAGCAGCGGGACCCAGTACTTC.

A few counts support this clone. The chain uses TRBV7-2 and TRBJ2-1, with D possibly matching TRBD2 (6 bases). With 1 base removed from V and 4 bases from J, the gap between germline ends came to 14 bases. The CDR3 totals 16 residues. Looked up from germline, CDR1 is SGHTA and CDR2 is FQGNSA. CDR3 sequence: CASSLVAGMRYNEQFF. CDR3 nucleotide sequence: TGTGCCAGCAGCTTAGTGGCGGGAATGAGGTACAATGAGCAGTTCTTC.

The chain recombines TRBV2 with TRBJ1-1; no clear D gene. V shed 7 bases and J shed 3 bases, with 6 bases lying between them. The CDR3 spans 11 residues. The germline V gene has CDR1 SNHLY and CDR2 FYNNEI. CDR3 DNA: TGTGCCAGCAAGATGGACACTGAAGCTTTCTTT. Its protein product is CASKMDTEAFF.

This clone was seen a handful of times. The rearrangement links TRBV5-1 to TRBJ2-2; D is perhaps TRBD1 (6 bases). The CDR3 contains 14 residues. Germline V lookup: CDR1 SGHRS, CDR2 YFSETQ. V was cut by 3 bases and J by 5 bases, with 11 bases left in between. The CDR3, as DNA: TGCGCCAGCAGCTCGGGACACCCAACCGGGGAGCTGTTTTTT. Amino acids: CASSSGHPTGELFF.

The rearrangement uses TRBV6-5 and TRBJ2-3; D unresolved. Germline V gene sequence: CDR1 MNHEY, CDR2 SVGAGI. Trimming took off 0 bases at V and 2 bases at J, with 6 bases between the two ends. The CDR3 totals 14 residues. CDR3 residues: CASSYSATTDTQYF. CDR3 in DNA: TGTGCCAGCAGTTACTCGGCTACCACAGATACGCAGTATTTT.

This clone was recorded a few times. The gene calls are TRBV7-9 and TRBJ2-7; 7 bases agree with TRBD2. Per the germline V gene, CDR1 is SEHNR and CDR2 is FQNEAQ (reference sequence). Germline trimming cut 3 bases from V and 6 bases from J; bases unmatched to any gene: 17. The CDR3 spans 17 residues. The CDR3 nucleotides are TGTGCCAGCAGCTTGCCGCCCGCAAAGGCGGGAGCAATCGAGCAGTACTTC. Amino acids: CASSLPPAKAGAIEQYF.

This clone has only a few counts. The chain has TRBV29-1 and TRBJ2-3; TRBD2 aligns across 11 bases. Germline-derived CDR1 and CDR2 are SQVTM and ANQGSEA. The CDR3 sequence is 18 residues long. Germline trimming cut 3 bases from V and 4 bases from J; bases unmatched to any gene: 15. CDR3 coding DNA: TGCAGCGTTGACCCCGCTAGCGGGAGGTATCCCCTACCAGATACGCAGTATTTT. This gives the protein CSVDPASGRYPLPDTQYF.

To note about this clone: Other DNA sequences in the same sample also yield this CDR3. The chain joins TRBV18 to TRBJ1-1; D gene unclear. V lost 3 bases to trimming and J lost 3 bases, with 8 bases between them. CDR3 length equals 13 residues. In germline, CDR1 is KGHSH, CDR2 LQKENI. The CDR3 DNA reads TGTGCCAGCTCACCCAGTCGGGACACTGAAGCTTTCTTT. It yields the protein CASSPSRDTEAFF.

The chain combines TRBV5-1 with TRBJ2-3; TRBD1 matches at 11 bases. The length of the CDR3 is 17 residues. With 0 bases clipped from V and 10 bases from J, the junction kept 13 bases outside the gene matches. Germline V gene sequence: CDR1 SGHRS, CDR2 YFSETQ. CDR3 nucleotides: TGCGCCAGCAGCTTGGCCCCCGGGACAGGGGGACGGCGAGCGCAGTATTTT. Its translation: CASSLAPGTGGRRAQYF.

V gene TRBV10-1 combines with J gene TRBJ2-7; 9 bases map to TRBD1. The CDR3 spans 13 residues. CDR1 and CDR2 from the germline V gene are WNHNN and SYGVQD (reference sequence). V was clipped by 8 bases and J by 6 bases; unmatched bases: 8. The CDR3 nucleotides are TGCGCCAGCTCACCGGGACAGGGACCCGAGCAGTACTTC. It yields the protein CASSPGQGPEQYF.

This clone has only a few counts. This chain connects TRBV25-1 to TRBJ1-5; 7 bases are shared with TRBD1. Looked up from germline, CDR1 is MGHDK and CDR2 is SYGVNS. V was clipped by 4 bases and J by 4 bases; unmatched bases: 13. CDR3 length: 17 amino acids. In nucleotides, the CDR3 is TGTGCCAGCAGTGCGACTACAGGGGAAGGTAGGAATCAGCCCCAGCATTTT. This sequence encodes CASSATTGEGRNQPQHF.

A few counts support this clone. The CDR3 DNA is TGTGCCAGCAGTTACTCGAAACAGGGCAACTACGAGCAGTACTTC. It encodes CASSYSKQGNYEQYF. The rearrangement uses TRBV6-6 and TRBJ2-7; D may be TRBD1 (6 bases). The CDR3 loop spans 15 amino acids. V shed 0 bases and J shed 3 bases, with 12 bases lying between them. In germline, CDR1 is MNHNY, CDR2 SVGAGI (reference sequence).

The genes are TRBV4-2 and TRBJ1-1; D not certain. CDR1 and CDR2 (germline): LGHNA, YNFKEQ. Trimming removed 4 bases from V and 7 bases from J, with 10 bases in between. The CDR3 length is 12 residues. The CDR3 spells CASSLFRDEAFF. CDR3 DNA: TGTGCCAGCAGCCTATTCCGCGATGAAGCTTTCTTT.

This chain joins TRBV6-6 and TRBJ2-7; D gene ambiguous. CDR3 length: 14 residues. V gave up 0 bases and J gave up 5 bases, with 11 bases separating them. Germline V CDR1 and CDR2: MNHNY, SVGAGI (reference sequence). CDR3 nucleotide sequence: TGTGCCAGCAGTTACTCCCTGCTGGCGGACGAGCAGTACTTC. Translating it yields CASSYSLLADEQYF.

This clone was seen a few times. This chain connects TRBV7-2 to TRBJ2-1; TRBD2 aligns across 14 bases. The CDR3 runs to 17 residues. The V gene end was trimmed by 1 base and the J gene end by 12 bases; junction bases not matched to a gene: 11. Germline-derived CDR1 and CDR2 are SGHTA and FQGNSA. The CDR3 reads CASSLVGLAGGASGQFF. The DNA of the CDR3 is TGTGCCAGCAGCTTAGTTGGACTAGCGGGAGGAGCCTCTGGGCAGTTCTTC.

The J gene is TRBJ1-5, the V gene TRBV9, with 8 nucleotides matching TRBD1. This CDR3 comprises 16 residues. Unmatched junction bases numbered 9, after V lost 1 base and J lost 6 bases. CDR1 and CDR2 from the germline V gene are SGDLS and YYNGEE. The CDR3 bases are TGTGCCAGCAGCGTACAGGGGGCCGAAACCGTTCAGCCCCAGCATTTT. Translation: CASSVQGAETVQPQHF.

This clone turned up a few times. The junction departs from germline at one end; a sequencing error may be responsible. The genes are TRBV28 and TRBJ2-1, with TRBD2 identical over 11 bases. The CDR3 length is 16 residues. Germline V gives CDR1 MDHEN, CDR2 SYDVKM. CDR3 sequence: CASSFSGRASNNEQFF. Written as DNA, the CDR3 is TGTGCCAGCAGTTTTAGCGGGAGGGCCTCCAACAATGAGCAGTTCTTC.